The present TCR beta chain was sequenced within a study of a mutant IDH1 vaccine in newly diagnosed glioma. Study-wide context: With temozolomide cycles, or 4-6 weeks after radiotherapy alone, vaccination was started. Most patients had radiochemotherapy with temozolomide before enrollment; others had one alone.

A note on this clone: Its antigen is undetermined.

Study-level results: Pseudoprogression appeared independent of alterations in top peripheral clonotypes.

The CDR3 spans 13 residues. V was clipped by 1 base and J by 3 bases, with 7 bases between them. Germline V gene sequence: CDR1 SGHRS, CDR2 YFSETQ. TCRdb's table, derived via immunoSEQ multiplex PCR, lists solely in-frame clones and lacks some. Here the sample spans about 65,000 clones, about 88% being singletons. Time point reported: week 23, last vaccination. Vaccinated patients received 300 ug of mutant IDH1 20-mer peptide per dose, with topical imiquimod. The chain couples TRBV5-1 to TRBJ1-2; no firm D call. This receptor was taken from a man aged 30 to 39 with glioma. Sequenced here: PBMCs, sampled from a glioma patient whose treatment included an IDH1 peptide vaccine. CDR3 region: CASSLQVDYGYTF. The CDR3 DNA follows: TGCGCCAGCAGCTTGCAGGTGGACTATGGCTACACCTTC.